There are many counts of the clone carrying this T cell receptor beta chain. No antigen is known for it. The germline V and J ends were trimmed by 6 bases and 5 bases, with 16 bases remaining between them. The germline gives CDR1 MDHEN, CDR2 SYDVKM. This CDR3 is 14 amino acids long. The data originate from a study of early T cells in non-severe SARS-CoV-2 infection. Study information: It was bulk RNA from unsorted whole blood that was sequenced, and the chains were unpaired. Broader study findings: Anti-spike CD8 specificities were favored by VDJdb matching, whose results missed private and CD4 specificities.

Molecules of cDNA were individually given unique molecular identifiers that were attached to them. TCRdb fed the 5' RACE reads into MiXCR, producing one record per CDR3 protein. The sample lists tens of thousands of distinct CDR3 sequences; roughly 5.7% were seen once. The chain couples TRBV28 to TRBJ1-1; possibly TRBD1 for D (6 bases). The sample taken for sequencing was whole blood. The TCR was taken from an adult who was a healthcare worker with PCR-confirmed SARS-CoV-2 infection or an uninfected control (not recorded which). The CDR3 loop reads CASRDGGVWTEAFF. CDR3 bases: TGTGCCAGCAGAGATGGGGGCGTGTGGACTGAAGCTTTCTTT.